This T cell receptor beta chain is drawn from a study of beta chain features in type 1 diabetes. The investigators reverse transcribed all of the isolated RNA, so they sequenced expressed TCRB transcripts. Profiled with immunoSEQ multiplex PCR; TCRdb holds only in-frame clones, not every one. The sample includes some 400,000 clones, roughly 15% seen only once; the top ten take approximately 0.019%. The specimen sequenced was naive CD4+ T cells from blood. The clonotype originates from a woman between 18 and 29 years old in good health.

The chain's CDR3 is CASSLLNTFSGYTF. The CDR3 DNA reads as TGTGCCAGCAGCCTACTAAACACCTTTTCTGGCTACACCTTC. This rearrangement joins TRBV11-2 to TRBJ1-2; unclear D gene. V lost 5 bases to trimming and J lost 7 bases, with 17 bases between them. The CDR3 has 14 residues. Germline CDR1 and CDR2: SGHAT and FQNNGV.